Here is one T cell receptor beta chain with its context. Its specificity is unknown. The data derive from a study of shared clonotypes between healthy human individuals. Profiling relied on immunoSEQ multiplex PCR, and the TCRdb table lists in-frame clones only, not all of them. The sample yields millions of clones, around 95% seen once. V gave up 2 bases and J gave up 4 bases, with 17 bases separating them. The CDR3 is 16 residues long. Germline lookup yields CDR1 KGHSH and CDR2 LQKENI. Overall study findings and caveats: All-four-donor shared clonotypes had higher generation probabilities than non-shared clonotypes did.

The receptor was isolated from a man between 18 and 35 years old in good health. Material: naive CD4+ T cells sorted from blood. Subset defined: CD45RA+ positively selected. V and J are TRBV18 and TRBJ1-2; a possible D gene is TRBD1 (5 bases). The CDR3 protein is CASSPFFRDEGYGYTF. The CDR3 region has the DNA TGTGCCAGCTCACCATTTTTTAGGGACGAGGGCTATGGCTACACCTTC.